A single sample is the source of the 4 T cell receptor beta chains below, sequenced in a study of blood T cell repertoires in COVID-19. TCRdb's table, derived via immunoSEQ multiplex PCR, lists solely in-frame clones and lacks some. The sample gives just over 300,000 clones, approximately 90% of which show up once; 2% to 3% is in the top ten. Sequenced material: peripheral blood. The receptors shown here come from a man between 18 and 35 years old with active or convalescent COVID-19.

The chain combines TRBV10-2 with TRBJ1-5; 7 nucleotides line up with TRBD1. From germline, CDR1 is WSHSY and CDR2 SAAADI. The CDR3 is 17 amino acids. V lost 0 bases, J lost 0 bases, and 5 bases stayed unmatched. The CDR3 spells CASSESGTEYSNQPQHF. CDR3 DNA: TGCGCCAGCAGTGAGTCGGGGACAGAGTATAGCAATCAGCCCCAGCATTTT.

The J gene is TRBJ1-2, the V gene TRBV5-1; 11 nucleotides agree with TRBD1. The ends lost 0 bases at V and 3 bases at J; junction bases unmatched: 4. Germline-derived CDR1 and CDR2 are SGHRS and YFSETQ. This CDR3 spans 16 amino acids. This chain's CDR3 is CASSLGTGGWDYGYTF. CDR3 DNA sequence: TGCGCCAGCAGCTTGGGGACAGGGGGCTGGGACTATGGCTACACCTTC.

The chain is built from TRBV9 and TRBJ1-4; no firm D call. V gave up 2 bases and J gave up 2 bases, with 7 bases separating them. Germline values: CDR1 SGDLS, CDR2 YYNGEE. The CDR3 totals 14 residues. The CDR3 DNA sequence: TGTGCCAGCAGCGTCCAACAGACTAATGAAAAACTGTTTTTT. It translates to CASSVQQTNEKLFF. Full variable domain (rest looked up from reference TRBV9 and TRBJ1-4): DSGVTQTPKHLITATGQRVTLRCSPRSGDLSVYWYQQSLDQGLQFLIQYYNGEERAKGNILERFSAQQFPDLHSELNLSSLELGDSALYFCASSVQQTNEKLFFGSGTQLSVL.

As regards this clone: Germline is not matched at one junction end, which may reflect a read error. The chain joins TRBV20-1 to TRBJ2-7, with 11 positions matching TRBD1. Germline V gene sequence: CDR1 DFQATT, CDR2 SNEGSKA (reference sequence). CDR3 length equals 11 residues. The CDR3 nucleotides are TGCAGTGCTAGAGTGGGACAGGGGGTATCTTTC. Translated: CSARVGQGVSF.